This T cell receptor (beta chain) was profiled in a study of T cell changes during pregnancy in multiple sclerosis. Only in-frame clones appear in the TCRdb table, and some are missing; sequencing was by immunoSEQ multiplex PCR. The sample carries roughly 35,000 clones, almost 90% recorded once. Germline CDR1 reads LNHDA; CDR2 reads SQIVND (reference sequence). CDR3 length: 14 residues. V shed 3 bases and J 6 bases; nucleotides not matched to a gene: 3. The J gene is TRBJ1-4, the V gene TRBV19, with 8 bases that match TRBD1. This clonotype was sampled from a female donor with multiple sclerosis, enrolled in a pregnancy study. The input for sequencing was CD8+ T cells from peripheral blood mononuclear cells, taken after pregnancy. In DNA, the CDR3 is TGTGCCAGTAGTATCAGGGGGCTTGATGAAAAACTGTTTTTT. Translating gives CASSIRGLDEKLFF.